This T cell receptor beta chain was sequenced in a study of T-cell reconstitution after alpha-beta-depleted transplantation in children. Unique molecular identifiers were built into the TCRbeta library. TCRdb re-called the PCR reads through MiXCR, storing one row per CDR3 protein. The table lists fewer than 550,000 distinct CDR3 sequences, over 9.5% of them singletons, with around 2.2% in the top ten. Study results and caveats: Expanded clones from the graft, numbering several hundred, reportedly supplied alpha-beta T cells about two months after transplant.

The V gene's germline CDR1 is LGHNA and CDR2 YSLEER. Trimming removed 0 bases from V and 1 base from J, with 15 bases in between. The CDR3 is 17 residues long. This clonotype was found many times. What it recognizes is unknown. The sequences come from PBMCs, collected before TCRalphabeta/CD19-depleted stem cell transplant. The chain carries TRBV4-3 and TRBJ1-1; possibly TRBD1 for D (5 bases). The source is a child aged 2 to 10 with inherited bone marrow failure, due to receive a stem cell transplant. CDR3 protein: CASSQDALFGGNTEAFF. CDR3 in DNA: TGCGCCAGCAGCCAAGATGCCCTATTTGGGGGGAACACTGAAGCTTTCTTT.